This T cell receptor (beta chain) was profiled in a study of T cell clones after liver transplantation. Study-level information: HCV positivity affected three of eight recipients; the rest lacked autoimmune or viral indications.

Clones were read by immunoSEQ multiplex PCR, and TCRdb kept only the in-frame ones, dropping some. The repertoire holds roughly 120,000 clones, with less than 95% as singletons. CDR3 length equals 13 residues. V lost 4 bases and J lost 6, with 10 bases in between. Germline loops: CDR1 SGHAT, CDR2 FQNNGV. The specimen was CD4+ T cells from blood, collected 12 months after liver transplant. The chain couples TRBV11-2 to TRBJ1-5; D not certain. This receptor was identified in a human patient who received a liver transplant. Part of the T cell pool may stem from the graft donor. DNA of the CDR3: TGTGCCAGCAGCTACTCCCCTTCTCAGCCCCAGCATTTT. Translating gives CASSYSPSQPQHF.